One and the same sample provided the 27 T cell receptor beta chains below, sequenced in a study of cytomegalovirus exposure and HLA in healthy donors. Sequenced by immunoSEQ multiplex PCR; TCRdb stores in-frame clones only, minus some. The sample lists some 260,000 clones; about nine tenths were seen once. Sequenced sample: PBMCs. These receptors all stem from a woman in her twenties or thirties in good health and CMV-seronegative.

On this clone: The sample has other DNA sequences that encode this CDR3 too. This chain uses TRBV28 with TRBJ2-7, with TRBD1 matching over 9 bases. There are 14 residues in the CDR3. V lost 3 bases and J lost 2; bases outside the gene matches: 2. Germline CDR1 reads MDHEN; CDR2 reads SYDVKM. In DNA, the CDR3 is TGTGCCAGCAGTTTGACAGGGGGACCCTACGAGCAGTACTTC. Amino acids: CASSLTGGPYEQYF.

This clone was observed a few times. The rearrangement uses TRBV19 and TRBJ1-1; tentative D call: TRBD1 (5 bases). The V gene lost 9 bases and the J gene lost 5 bases, with 10 bases spanning the gap. The CDR3 spans 11 residues. CDR1 and CDR2 (germline): LNHDA, SQIVND (reference sequence). CDR3 coding DNA: TGTGCCAGCAGGGAGGGGACTGAAGCTTTCTTT. It codes for CASREGTEAFF.

V is TRBV27 and J is TRBJ2-2; TRBD1 matches at 8 bases. The CDR3 consists of 16 residues. V shed 5 bases, J shed 4 bases, and the junction held 9 bases outside the gene matches. Germline lookup yields CDR1 MNHEY and CDR2 SMNVEV (reference sequence). The CDR3 nucleotides read TGTGCCAGCAGTGTACCGACAGGGGTGGGCACCGGGGAGCTGTTTTTT. Protein sequence: CASSVPTGVGTGELFF.

CDR3 sequence reads: CASSLPGTDSYEQYF. DNA of the CDR3: TGTGCCAGCAGTTTACCCGGGACGGACTCTTACGAGCAGTACTTC. The chain joins TRBV28 to TRBJ2-7; D tentatively reads TRBD1 or TRBD2 (5 bases each). Germline CDR1 is MDHEN and CDR2 is SYDVKM. V was trimmed by 2 bases and J by 4 bases, leaving 15 bases between them. CDR3 size: 15 residues.

CDR3 DNA: TGCAGCGTTGTCTCTCCAGCCGTTCCCAAAAACATTCAGTACTTC. Its translation is CSVVSPAVPKNIQYF. The V and J genes are TRBV29-1 and TRBJ2-4; D not certain. Trimming left V 4 bases short and J 2 bases short, with 15 bases between. Germline assignment: CDR1 SQVTM and CDR2 ANQGSEA. This CDR3 spans 15 amino acids.

J is TRBJ1-1 and V is TRBV5-1; tentative D call: TRBD1 (5 bases). Germline CDR1 is SGHRS and CDR2 is YFSETQ. CDR3 size: 14 residues. V was shortened by 3 bases and J by 4 bases, with 13 bases between the two germline ends. The CDR3 sequence: CASSSGRSGTEAFF. CDR3 nucleotide sequence: TGCGCCAGCAGCTCGGGACGGTCGGGCACTGAAGCTTTCTTT.

V and J are TRBV28 and TRBJ2-7, with D perhaps TRBD1 (6 bases). This CDR3 has 15 residues. The V and J ends lost 7 bases and 2 bases respectively, with 18 bases between them. Germline CDR1 and CDR2: MDHEN and SYDVKM. This CDR3 is CASTAPRTAAYEQYF. In DNA form, the CDR3 reads TGTGCCAGCACCGCCCCCCGGACAGCGGCCTACGAGCAGTACTTC.

This rearrangement joins TRBV27 to TRBJ2-7; 8 bases map to TRBD2. The CDR3 is 15 amino acids. The ends lost 2 bases at V and 2 bases at J; junction bases unmatched: 5. Germline V gene data show CDR1 as MNHEY and CDR2 as SMNVEV (reference sequence). For the CDR3, the DNA is TGTGCCAGCAGTTTAAGGGCTAGCGGGCCCTACGAGCAGTACTTC. Translated: CASSLRASGPYEQYF.

In its sample, this clone was seen once. The J gene is TRBJ1-1, the V gene TRBV6-5, with 7 bases matching TRBD1. CDR1 MNHEY and CDR2 SVGAGI come from the germline V gene. The CDR3 runs 13 residues. The ends lost 6 bases at V and 1 base at J; junction bases unmatched: 2. The CDR3 bases are TGTGCCAGCAGGCGACAGGGGAACACTGAAGCTTTCTTT. Translating it yields CASRRQGNTEAFF.

CDR3 bases: TGTGCCTGGAGTGTTGGGACATATAGCAATCAGCCCCAGCATTTT. Translated, it gives CAWSVGTYSNQPQHF. The V and J genes are TRBV30 and TRBJ1-5, with D possibly being TRBD1 (6 bases). This CDR3 comprises 15 residues. Trimming removed 0 bases from V and 0 bases from J, with 9 bases in between. Germline V gene sequence: CDR1 GTSNPN, CDR2 SVGIG (reference sequence).

The rearrangement links TRBV25-1 to TRBJ1-4; D remains unclear. Trimming took off 6 bases at V and 6 bases at J, with 17 bases between the two ends. The CDR3 totals 15 residues. Germline CDR1 reads MGHDK; CDR2 reads SYGVNS. The CDR3 spells CASRFDGRSHEKLFF. The CDR3 DNA is TGTGCCAGCAGGTTCGATGGGCGCAGCCATGAAAAACTGTTTTTT.

The chain is built from TRBV28 and TRBJ2-2, with a possible D match to TRBD1 (6 bases). The CDR3 covers 18 residues. V lost 5 bases to trimming and J lost 4 bases, with 23 bases between them. CDR1 and CDR2 (germline): MDHEN, SYDVKM. CDR3 sequence: CASSQATGFDEGTGELFF. The CDR3 nucleotides read TGTGCCAGCAGTCAAGCAACAGGGTTTGATGAGGGCACCGGGGAGCTGTTTTTT.

The chain has TRBV5-6 and TRBJ2-2; D is possibly TRBD1 or TRBD2 (5 bases each). Looked up from germline, CDR1 is SGHDT and CDR2 is YYEEEE. Trimming took off 5 bases at V and 4 bases at J, with 9 bases between the two ends. The length of the CDR3 is 13 residues. CDR3 residues: CASSPGGTGELFF. In DNA, the CDR3 is TGTGCCAGCAGTCCTGGGGGCACCGGGGAGCTGTTTTTT.

V and J are TRBV14 and TRBJ2-7, with D possibly matching TRBD1 (6 bases). Trimming cost V 0 bases and J 3 bases, with 9 bases left between them. CDR3 length: 14 amino acids. Germline lookup yields CDR1 SGHDN and CDR2 FVKESK. The CDR3 reads CASSQEGHYYEQYF. CDR3 nucleotides: TGTGCCAGCAGCCAAGAGGGACACTACTACGAGCAGTACTTC.

The gene calls are TRBV28 and TRBJ2-3; 14 nucleotides match TRBD2. V trimming: 6 bases; J trimming: 4 bases; junction bases outside the gene matches: 12. Germline lookup yields CDR1 MDHEN and CDR2 SYDVKM. The CDR3 contains 18 residues. CDR3 nucleotides: TGTGCCAGCAGGTATAAACCGGGACTAGCGGGAGAACCAGATACGCAGTATTTT. As protein: CASRYKPGLAGEPDTQYF.

For the CDR3, the DNA is TGTGCCAGCAGTGCCACGATAGTCGGGGAGCTGTTTTTT. As protein: CASSATIVGELFF. This chain joins TRBV6-5 and TRBJ2-2; no reliable D call. The germline V gene has CDR1 MNHEY and CDR2 SVGAGI. V lost 5 bases to trimming and J lost 7 bases, with 11 bases between them. The length of the CDR3 is 13 residues.

This clone was seen a single time. DNA of the CDR3: TGTGCCAGTGAAAGGGGATTTGGAAACACCATATATTTT. Translated, it gives CASERGFGNTIYF. The chain is built from TRBV7-2 and TRBJ1-3; weak D call: TRBD1 (5 bases). V was cut by 9 bases and J by 3 bases, with 12 bases left in between. Per the germline V gene, CDR1 is SGHTA and CDR2 is FQGNSA. The CDR3 covers 13 residues. Supplemented by reference TRBV7-2 and TRBJ1-3, the full variable domain reads GAGVSQSPSNKVTEKGKDVELRCDPISGHTALYWYRQSLGQGLEFLIYFQGNSAPDKSGLPSDRFSAERTGGSVSTLTIQRTQQEDSAVYLCASERGFGNTIYFGEGSWLTVV.

This chain joins TRBV11-2 and TRBJ1-2; no clear D gene. Trimming left V 0 bases short and J 7 bases short, with 9 bases between. The length of the CDR3 is 13 residues. From germline, CDR1 is SGHAT and CDR2 FQNNGV. The CDR3 coding sequence is TGTGCCAGCAGCTTAGATCCCTTTTTTGGCTACACCTTC. Its translation: CASSLDPFFGYTF.

As for this clone: Other DNA sequences in the same sample also yield this CDR3. CDR3 sequence: CASSSGTLNTEAFF. CDR3 DNA sequence: TGCGCCAGCAGCTCCGGGACACTGAACACTGAAGCTTTCTTT. The chain joins TRBV5-1 to TRBJ1-1; D perhaps matches TRBD1 (6 bases). The V end was cut by 3 bases, the J end by 0 bases, with 9 bases between. Per germline, CDR1 SGHRS and CDR2 YFSETQ. This CDR3 contains 14 residues.

This chain links TRBV4-2 with TRBJ2-2; 8 positions agree with TRBD2. This CDR3 has 18 residues. Looked up from germline, CDR1 is LGHNA and CDR2 is YNFKEQ. Losses at the gene ends were 0 bases for V and 0 bases for J; bases not matched to a gene: 6. The CDR3 sequence: CASSQEALLAANTGELFF. The CDR3 region has the DNA TGTGCCAGCAGCCAAGAAGCCCTACTAGCGGCGAACACCGGGGAGCTGTTTTTT.

The chain combines TRBV4-3 with TRBJ1-1; 10 bases line up with TRBD1. Germline-derived CDR1 and CDR2 are LGHNA and YSLEER. Trimming removed 0 bases from V and 1 base from J; junction bases left unmatched: 11. The CDR3 is 19 residues long. This CDR3 reads CASSQDAVGTGDANTEAFF. CDR3 DNA: TGCGCCAGCAGCCAAGATGCAGTAGGGACAGGGGATGCGAACACTGAAGCTTTCTTT.

This sequence joins TRBV2 and TRBJ2-2; D is ambiguous. CDR3 length: 13 residues. The V gene's germline CDR1 is SNHLY and CDR2 FYNNEI. Trimming stripped 3 bases from V and 6 bases from J, with 8 bases between. CDR3 loop: CASSESFSGELFF. The CDR3 nucleotides read TGTGCCAGCAGTGAGTCCTTTTCCGGGGAGCTGTTTTTT.

V usage is TRBV27 and J usage is TRBJ2-5; D unresolved. Trimming stripped 7 bases from V and 1 base from J, with 10 bases between. The CDR3 is made up of 13 amino acids. Germline values: CDR1 MNHEY, CDR2 SMNVEV (reference sequence). CDR3 bases: TGTGCCAGCACCGCTGGCGGCCAAGAGACCCAGTACTTC. Residues: CASTAGGQETQYF.

DNA for the CDR3: TGTGCCATCCGCGCCGGGGACAAATCCTACGAGCAGTACTTC. Translated, it gives CAIRAGDKSYEQYF. The chain employs TRBV10-3 and TRBJ2-7; a weak D match, TRBD1 (6 bases). V gave up 8 bases and J gave up 1 base, with 15 bases separating them. This CDR3 comprises 14 residues. CDR1 ENHRY and CDR2 SYGVKD come from the germline V gene.

The chain links TRBV2 to TRBJ2-1; TRBD2 aligns across 8 bases. CDR1 and CDR2 from the germline V gene are SNHLY and FYNNEI. The CDR3 runs to 15 residues. V shed 3 bases and J 5 bases; nucleotides not matched to a gene: 6. The CDR3 nucleotides are TGTGCCAGCAGTGATTGGGGTAGCGGGGACAATGAGCAGTTCTTC. Translating gives CASSDWGSGDNEQFF.

The gene calls are TRBV19 and TRBJ1-4; D gene ambiguous. Germline CDR1 is LNHDA and CDR2 is SQIVND (reference sequence). This CDR3 is 13 amino acids long. Trimming pared 3 bases from V and 3 bases from J, leaving 5 bases between. This chain's CDR3 is CASSISSNEKLFF. The DNA of the CDR3 is TGTGCCAGTAGTATCTCATCTAATGAAAAACTGTTTTTT.

The chain has TRBV11-2 and TRBJ2-3; D may correspond to TRBD1 or TRBD2 (5 bases each). With 5 bases removed from V and 3 bases from J, the gap between germline ends came to 18 bases. This CDR3 has 16 residues. CDR1 SGHAT and CDR2 FQNNGV come from the germline V gene. CDR3 region: CASSGLVGTETDTQYF. CDR3 DNA sequence: TGTGCCAGCAGCGGGCTTGTCGGGACCGAAACAGATACGCAGTATTTT.